This T cell receptor (beta chain) derives from a study of CD8 T cells in ankylosing spondylitis. The TCR beta libraries were generated through quantitative 5'-RACE incorporating molecular barcodes. TCRdb called the 5' RACE reads again in MiXCR, with one record for every CDR3 protein. The data contain about 700,000 distinct CDR3 sequences, 15% to 20% of them singletons. Study results and caveats: Previously reported in reactive arthritis synovial fluid and blood were some of the motif variants. The clones that were linked to disease were reported to be significantly enriched in matched synovial fluid samples from ankylosing spondylitis patients. A TCR beta motif of seven or eight highly homologous variants appeared characteristic of ankylosing spondylitis blood.

The germline V gene has CDR1 SQVTM and CDR2 ANQGSEA. The CDR3 totals 11 residues. Trimming took 7 bases from V and 6 from J, leaving 12 bases between them. For this clonotype: What it binds is unknown.

Sequenced sample: blood, either unsorted or a sorted T cell fraction (not recorded which). The gene calls are TRBV29-1 and TRBJ1-1, with D perhaps TRBD1 (6 bases). The TCR originated in a male donor with ankylosing spondylitis. In DNA, the CDR3 is TGCAGCGCACTACAGGGCGCTGAAGCTTTCTTT. This gives the protein CSALQGAEAFF.